This TCR beta chain was recovered during a study of human versus mouse CDR3 diversity and MHC coevolution. General study points: Compared with mice, human CDR3s carried more deletions and insertions on average. The lowest clonal inequality scores came from most of the three human donors. iCHAO1 estimated the human TCR beta repertoire at roughly 1.5 million clonotypes.

TCRdb keeps only in-frame clones here, not all; method: immunoSEQ multiplex PCR. The repertoire includes 80,000 or so clones, around 95% of them detected once, and 1.3% to 1.5% sits in the top ten. This clone was seen only a few times. What it binds is not known. Naive CD4 T cells, CD45RO-negative and CD62L-positive, were flow-sorted from PBMCs. Germline assignment: CDR1 SGHTA and CDR2 FQGNSA. V shed 3 bases and J shed 4 bases, with 10 bases lying between them. The CDR3 covers 13 residues. The clonotype was recovered from a person aged 25-75 years in good health. V gene TRBV7-2 combines with J gene TRBJ2-7; weak D call: TRBD2 (5 bases). The sample was naive CD4+ T cells from blood. This sample's subset: CD45RO-negative CD62L-positive naive CD4 T cells. The CDR3 coding sequence is TGTGCCAGCAGCTTGAGGGTACCTTACGAGCAGTACTTC. Protein: CASSLRVPYEQYF.